This TCR beta chain derives from a study of early T cells in non-severe SARS-CoV-2 infection. Overall study context: The authors sequenced bulk RNA from unsorted whole blood, leaving chains unpaired.

The CDR3 is 14 residues long. V was pared by 1 base and J by 3 bases, with 0 bases of the junction left unmatched. In germline, CDR1 is LNHNV, CDR2 YYDKDF (reference sequence). Study-level findings and limits: Anti-spike CD8 responses were favored by VDJdb matching, which missed private and CD4 specificities.

In this sample, this clonotype turned up a few times. Its antigen is undetermined. Individual cDNA molecules were tagged with unique molecular identifiers, the study reported. TCRdb recomputed calls from the 5' RACE reads with MiXCR, one row per CDR3 protein. The sample consists of about 60,000 distinct CDR3 sequences, over 5% of them appearing once. The chain couples TRBV15 to TRBJ2-7; 10 bases fit TRBD2. The sequenced sample was whole blood. The sequence was collected from an adult who was a healthcare worker with PCR-confirmed SARS-CoV-2 infection or an uninfected control (not recorded which). CDR3 sequence (DNA): TGTGCCACCAGCAGAGGGACTAGCGGCTACGAGCAGTACTTC. Translating it yields CATSRGTSGYEQYF.